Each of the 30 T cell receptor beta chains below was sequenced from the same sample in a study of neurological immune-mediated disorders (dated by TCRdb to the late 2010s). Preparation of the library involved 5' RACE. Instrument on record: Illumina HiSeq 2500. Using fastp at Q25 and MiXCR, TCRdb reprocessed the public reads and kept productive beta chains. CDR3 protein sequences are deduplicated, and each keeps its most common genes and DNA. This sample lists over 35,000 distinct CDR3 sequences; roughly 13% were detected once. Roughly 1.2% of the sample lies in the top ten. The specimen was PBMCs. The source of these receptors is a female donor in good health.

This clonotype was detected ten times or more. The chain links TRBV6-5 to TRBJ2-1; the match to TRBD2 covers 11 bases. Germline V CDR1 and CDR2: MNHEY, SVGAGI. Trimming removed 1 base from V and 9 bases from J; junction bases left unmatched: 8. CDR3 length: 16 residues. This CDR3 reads CASSYLIAGGPGEQFF. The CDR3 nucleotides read TGTGCCAGCAGTTACTTAATAGCGGGGGGGCCTGGTGAGCAGTTCTTC.

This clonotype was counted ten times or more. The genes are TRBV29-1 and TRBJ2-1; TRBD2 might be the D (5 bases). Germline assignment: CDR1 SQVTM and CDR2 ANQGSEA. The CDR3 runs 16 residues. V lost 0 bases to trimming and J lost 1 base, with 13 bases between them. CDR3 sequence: CSVEDIGGPSYNEQFF. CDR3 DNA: TGCAGCGTTGAAGATATAGGAGGACCTTCCTACAATGAGCAGTTCTTC.

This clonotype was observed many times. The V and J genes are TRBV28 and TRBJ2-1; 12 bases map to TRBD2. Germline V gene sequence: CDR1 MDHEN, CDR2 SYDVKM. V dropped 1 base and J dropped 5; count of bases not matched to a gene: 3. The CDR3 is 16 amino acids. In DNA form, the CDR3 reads TGTGCCAGCAGTTTATCTAGCGGGGGGGTACACAATGAGCAGTTCTTC. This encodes CASSLSSGGVHNEQFF.

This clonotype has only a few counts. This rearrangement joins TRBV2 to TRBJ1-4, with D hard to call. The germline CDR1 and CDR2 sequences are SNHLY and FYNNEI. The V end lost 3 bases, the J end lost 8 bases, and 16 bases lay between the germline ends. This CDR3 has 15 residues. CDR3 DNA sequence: TGTGCCAGCAGTGATCAGACCGGATTTGGCGAAAAACTGTTTTTT. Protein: CASSDQTGFGEKLFF.

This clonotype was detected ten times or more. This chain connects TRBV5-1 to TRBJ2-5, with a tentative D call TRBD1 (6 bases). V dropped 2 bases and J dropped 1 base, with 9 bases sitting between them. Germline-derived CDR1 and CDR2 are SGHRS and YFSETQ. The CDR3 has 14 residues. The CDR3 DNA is TGCGCCAGCAGCTTCTGGGACACCCAAGAGACCCAGTACTTC. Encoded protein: CASSFWDTQETQYF.

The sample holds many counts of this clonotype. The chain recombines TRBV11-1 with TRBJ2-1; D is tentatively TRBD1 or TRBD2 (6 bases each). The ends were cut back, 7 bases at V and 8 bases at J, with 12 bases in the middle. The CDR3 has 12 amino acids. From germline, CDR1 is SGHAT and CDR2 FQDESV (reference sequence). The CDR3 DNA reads TGTGCCAGCAATAAGGGGGGAGATGAGCAGTTCTTC. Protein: CASNKGGDEQFF.

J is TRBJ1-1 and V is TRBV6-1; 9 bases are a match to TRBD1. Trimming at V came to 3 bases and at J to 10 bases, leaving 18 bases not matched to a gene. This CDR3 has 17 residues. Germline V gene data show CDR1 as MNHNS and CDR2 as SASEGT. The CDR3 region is CASSENSPGQGVGGAFF. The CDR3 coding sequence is TGTGCCAGCAGTGAGAATTCGCCGGGACAGGGTGTTGGCGGAGCTTTCTTT.

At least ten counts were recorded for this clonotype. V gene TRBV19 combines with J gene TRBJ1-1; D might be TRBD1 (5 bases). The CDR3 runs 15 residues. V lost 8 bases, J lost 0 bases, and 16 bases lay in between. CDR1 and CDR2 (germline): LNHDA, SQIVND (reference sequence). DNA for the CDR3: TGTGCCAGTTACTCCTGGGGGACGGTGAACACTGAAGCTTTCTTT. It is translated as CASYSWGTVNTEAFF.

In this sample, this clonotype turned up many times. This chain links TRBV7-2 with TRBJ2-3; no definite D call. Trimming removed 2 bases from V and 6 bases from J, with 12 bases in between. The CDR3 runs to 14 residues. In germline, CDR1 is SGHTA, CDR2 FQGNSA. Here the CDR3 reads CASSLKWGTDTQYF. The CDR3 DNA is TGTGCCAGCAGCTTAAAATGGGGAACCGATACGCAGTATTTT.

CDR3 sequence (DNA): TGTGCCAGCAGCCCTCAGTCAAGCGCAGATACGCAGTATTTT. Translated: CASSPQSSADTQYF. The chain uses TRBV7-2 and TRBJ2-3; no definite D call. Trimming removed 5 bases from V and 4 bases from J, with 13 bases in between. The CDR3 spans 14 residues. Germline V gene lookup returns CDR1 SGHTA and CDR2 FQGNSA.

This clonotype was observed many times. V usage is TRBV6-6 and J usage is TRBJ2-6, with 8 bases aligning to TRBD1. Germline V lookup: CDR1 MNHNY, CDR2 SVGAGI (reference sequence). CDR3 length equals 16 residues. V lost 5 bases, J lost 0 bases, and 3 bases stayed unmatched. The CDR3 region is CASSTGGSSGANVLTF. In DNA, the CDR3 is TGTGCCAGCAGTACAGGGGGTAGCTCTGGGGCCAACGTCCTGACTTTC.

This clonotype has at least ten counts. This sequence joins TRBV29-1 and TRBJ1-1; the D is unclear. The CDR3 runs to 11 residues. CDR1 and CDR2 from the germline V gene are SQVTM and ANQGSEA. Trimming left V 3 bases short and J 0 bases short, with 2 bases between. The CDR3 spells CSVEVNTEAFF. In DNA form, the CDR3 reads TGCAGCGTTGAGGTGAACACTGAAGCTTTCTTT.

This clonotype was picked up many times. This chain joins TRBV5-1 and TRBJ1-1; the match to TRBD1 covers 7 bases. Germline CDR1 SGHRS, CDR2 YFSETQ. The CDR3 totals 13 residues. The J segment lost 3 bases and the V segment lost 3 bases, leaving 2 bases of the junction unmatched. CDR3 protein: CASSWDSDTEAFF. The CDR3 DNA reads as TGCGCCAGCAGCTGGGACAGTGACACTGAAGCTTTCTTT.

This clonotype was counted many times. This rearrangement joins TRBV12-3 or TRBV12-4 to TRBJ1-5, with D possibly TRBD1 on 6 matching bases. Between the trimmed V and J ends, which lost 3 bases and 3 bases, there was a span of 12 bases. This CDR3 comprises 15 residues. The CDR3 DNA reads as TGTGCCAGCAGTTTGAGTACAGGGTACAATCAGCCCCAGCATTTT. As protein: CASSLSTGYNQPQHF.

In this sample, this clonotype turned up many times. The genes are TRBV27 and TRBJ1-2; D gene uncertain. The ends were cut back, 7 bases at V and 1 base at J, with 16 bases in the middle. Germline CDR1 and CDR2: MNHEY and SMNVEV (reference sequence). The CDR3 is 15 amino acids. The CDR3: CASTPLGGINYGYTF. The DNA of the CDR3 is TGTGCCAGCACCCCACTGGGAGGGATTAACTATGGCTACACCTTC.

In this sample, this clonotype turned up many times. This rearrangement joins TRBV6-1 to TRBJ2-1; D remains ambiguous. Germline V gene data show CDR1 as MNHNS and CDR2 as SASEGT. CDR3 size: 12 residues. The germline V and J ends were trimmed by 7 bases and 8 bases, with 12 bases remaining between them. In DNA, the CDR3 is TGTGCCAGCACCTTTGCACTCCATGAGCAGTTCTTC. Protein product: CASTFALHEQFF.

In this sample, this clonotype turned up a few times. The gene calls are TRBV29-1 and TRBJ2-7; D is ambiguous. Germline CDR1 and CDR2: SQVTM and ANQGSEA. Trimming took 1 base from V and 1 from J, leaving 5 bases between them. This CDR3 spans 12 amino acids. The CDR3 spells CSVEGVSYEQYF. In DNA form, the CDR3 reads TGCAGCGTTGAAGGCGTTTCCTACGAGCAGTACTTC.

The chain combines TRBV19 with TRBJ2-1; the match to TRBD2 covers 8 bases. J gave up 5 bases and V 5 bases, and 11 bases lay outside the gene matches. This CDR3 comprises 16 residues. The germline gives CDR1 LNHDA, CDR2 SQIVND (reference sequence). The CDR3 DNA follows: TGTGCCAGTAGTTCCCACCGGAGCGGGGGAAACAATGAGCAGTTCTTC. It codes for CASSSHRSGGNNEQFF.

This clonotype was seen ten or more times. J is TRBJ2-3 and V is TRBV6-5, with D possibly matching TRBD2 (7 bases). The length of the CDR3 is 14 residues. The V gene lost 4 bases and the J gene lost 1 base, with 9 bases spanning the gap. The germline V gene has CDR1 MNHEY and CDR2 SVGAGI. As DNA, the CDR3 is TGTGCCAGCAGTTGGGGGGGCGGCACAGATACGCAGTATTTT. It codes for CASSWGGGTDTQYF.

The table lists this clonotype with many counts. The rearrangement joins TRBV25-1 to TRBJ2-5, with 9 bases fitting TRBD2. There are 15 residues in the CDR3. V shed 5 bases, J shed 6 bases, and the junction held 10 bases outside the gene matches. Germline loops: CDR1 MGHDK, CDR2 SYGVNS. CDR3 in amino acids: CASSPPYSGGKTQYF. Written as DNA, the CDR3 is TGTGCCAGCAGTCCCCCCTATAGCGGGGGAAAGACCCAGTACTTC.

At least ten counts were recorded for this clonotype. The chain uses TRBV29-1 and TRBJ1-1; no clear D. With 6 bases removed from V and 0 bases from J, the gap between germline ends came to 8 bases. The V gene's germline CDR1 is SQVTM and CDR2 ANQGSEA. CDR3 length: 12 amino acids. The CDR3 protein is CSVEGLNTEAFF. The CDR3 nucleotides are TGCAGCGTAGAGGGCCTGAACACTGAAGCTTTCTTT. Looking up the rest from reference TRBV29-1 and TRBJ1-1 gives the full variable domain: SAVISQKPSRDICQRGTSLTIQCQVDSQVTMMFWYRQQPGQSLTLIATANQGSEATYESGFVIDKFPISRPNLTFSTLTVSNMSPEDSSIYLCSVEGLNTEAFFGQGTRLTVV.

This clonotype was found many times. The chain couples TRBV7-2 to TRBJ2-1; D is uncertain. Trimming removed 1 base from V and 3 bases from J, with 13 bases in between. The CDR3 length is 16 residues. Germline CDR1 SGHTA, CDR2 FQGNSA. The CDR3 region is CASSLGTATNYNEQFF. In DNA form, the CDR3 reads TGTGCCAGCAGCTTAGGTACAGCCACAAACTACAATGAGCAGTTCTTC. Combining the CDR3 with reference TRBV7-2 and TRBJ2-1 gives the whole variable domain GAGVSQSPSNKVTEKGKDVELRCDPISGHTALYWYRQSLGQGLEFLIYFQGNSAPDKSGLPSDRFSAERTGGSVSTLTIQRTQQEDSAVYLCASSLGTATNYNEQFFGPGTRLTVL.

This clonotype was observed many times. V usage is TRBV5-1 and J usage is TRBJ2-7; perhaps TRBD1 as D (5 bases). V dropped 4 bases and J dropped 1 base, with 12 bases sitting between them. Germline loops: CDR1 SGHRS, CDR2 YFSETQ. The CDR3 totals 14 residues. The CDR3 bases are TGCGCCAGCAGCCTCCGGGCAGGGTCCTACGAGCAGTACTTC. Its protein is CASSLRAGSYEQYF.

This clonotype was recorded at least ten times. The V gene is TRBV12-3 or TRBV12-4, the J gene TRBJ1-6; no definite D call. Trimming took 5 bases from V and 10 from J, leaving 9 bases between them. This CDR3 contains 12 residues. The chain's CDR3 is CASSQDWSPLHF. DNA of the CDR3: TGTGCCAGCAGTCAAGATTGGTCACCCCTCCACTTT.

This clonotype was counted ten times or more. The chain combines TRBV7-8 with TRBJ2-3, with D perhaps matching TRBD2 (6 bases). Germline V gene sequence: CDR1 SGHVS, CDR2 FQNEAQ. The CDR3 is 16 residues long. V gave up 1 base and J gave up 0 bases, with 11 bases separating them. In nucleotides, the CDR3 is TGTGCCAGCAGCTTAGTGGCGGGAACAAGCACAGATACGCAGTATTTT. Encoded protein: CASSLVAGTSTDTQYF.

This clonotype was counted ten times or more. CDR3 DNA: TGCAGCGTTGAAGGGGGAGGGGGAAGCTATGGCTACACCTTC. Encoded protein: CSVEGGGGSYGYTF. The chain is built from TRBV29-1 and TRBJ1-2; weak D call: TRBD1 (6 bases). The germline V and J ends were trimmed by 1 base and 4 bases, with 13 bases remaining between them. Germline V gene data show CDR1 as SQVTM and CDR2 as ANQGSEA. The CDR3 loop spans 14 amino acids.

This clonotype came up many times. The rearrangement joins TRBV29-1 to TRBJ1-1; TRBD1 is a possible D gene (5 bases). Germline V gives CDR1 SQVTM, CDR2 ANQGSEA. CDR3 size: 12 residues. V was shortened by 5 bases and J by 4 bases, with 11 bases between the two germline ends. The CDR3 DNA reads TGCAGCGTTAATGACAGAAGCACTGAAGCTTTCTTT. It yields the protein CSVNDRSTEAFF.

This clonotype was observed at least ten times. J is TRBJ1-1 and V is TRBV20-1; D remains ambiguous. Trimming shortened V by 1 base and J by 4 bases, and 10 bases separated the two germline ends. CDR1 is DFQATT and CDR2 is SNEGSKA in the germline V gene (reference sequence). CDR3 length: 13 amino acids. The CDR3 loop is CSARGHSTTEAFF. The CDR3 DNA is TGCAGTGCTAGAGGCCACTCGACCACTGAAGCTTTCTTT.

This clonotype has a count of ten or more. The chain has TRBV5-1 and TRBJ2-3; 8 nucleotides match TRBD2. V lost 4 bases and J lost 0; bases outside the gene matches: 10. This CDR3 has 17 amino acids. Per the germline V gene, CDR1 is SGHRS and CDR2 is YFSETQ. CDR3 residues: CASSPPGGRGSTDTQYF. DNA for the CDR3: TGCGCCAGCAGCCCTCCGGGGGGGCGGGGGAGCACAGATACGCAGTATTTT.

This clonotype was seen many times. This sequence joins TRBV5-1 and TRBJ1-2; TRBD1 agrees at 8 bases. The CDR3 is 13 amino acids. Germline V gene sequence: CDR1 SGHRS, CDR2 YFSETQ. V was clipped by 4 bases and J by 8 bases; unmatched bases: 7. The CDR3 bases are TGCGCCAGCAGCGAAGGACAGGGCTTGGGCTACACCTTC. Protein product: CASSEGQGLGYTF.